This T cell receptor (beta chain) derives from a study of T cells after yellow fever vaccination. TCRdb independently ran MiXCR on the 5' RACE reads; one entry per CDR3 protein. The sample carries 610,000 or so distinct CDR3 sequences, more than 9% recorded once. With respect to this clonotype: The antigen is undetermined.

The study's findings and limits: Clones from primary vaccination mostly reappeared after the booster (around 96% CD4, around 90% CD8).

This TCR was recovered from a man younger than 45 who received the YFV17D yellow fever vaccine. The specimen comprised PBMCs, sampled on the day of the yellow fever booster vaccination.

CDR3 sequence reads: CSADRDRGEEAFF. The CDR3 DNA sequence: TGCAGTGCTGATCGGGACAGGGGAGAAGAAGCTTTCTTT. This chain connects TRBV20-1 to TRBJ1-1, with 10 bases aligning to TRBD1. After removal of 5 bases from V and 8 bases from J, the junction contained 8 bases not matched to a gene. There are 13 residues in the CDR3. CDR1 and CDR2 from the germline V gene are DFQATT and SNEGSKA (reference sequence).